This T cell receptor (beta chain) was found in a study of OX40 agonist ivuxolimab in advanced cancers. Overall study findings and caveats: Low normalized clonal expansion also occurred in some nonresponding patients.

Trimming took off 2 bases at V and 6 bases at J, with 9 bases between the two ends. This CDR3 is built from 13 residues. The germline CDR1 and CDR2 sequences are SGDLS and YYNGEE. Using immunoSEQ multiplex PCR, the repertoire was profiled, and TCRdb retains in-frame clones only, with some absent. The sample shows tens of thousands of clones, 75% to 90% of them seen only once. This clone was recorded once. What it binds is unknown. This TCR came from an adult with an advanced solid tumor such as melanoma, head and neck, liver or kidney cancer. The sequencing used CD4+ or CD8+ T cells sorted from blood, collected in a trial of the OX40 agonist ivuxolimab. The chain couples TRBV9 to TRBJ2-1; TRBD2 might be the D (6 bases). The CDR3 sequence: CASSVGGINEQFF. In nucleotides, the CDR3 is TGTGCCAGCAGCGTGGGCGGGATCAATGAGCAGTTCTTC.